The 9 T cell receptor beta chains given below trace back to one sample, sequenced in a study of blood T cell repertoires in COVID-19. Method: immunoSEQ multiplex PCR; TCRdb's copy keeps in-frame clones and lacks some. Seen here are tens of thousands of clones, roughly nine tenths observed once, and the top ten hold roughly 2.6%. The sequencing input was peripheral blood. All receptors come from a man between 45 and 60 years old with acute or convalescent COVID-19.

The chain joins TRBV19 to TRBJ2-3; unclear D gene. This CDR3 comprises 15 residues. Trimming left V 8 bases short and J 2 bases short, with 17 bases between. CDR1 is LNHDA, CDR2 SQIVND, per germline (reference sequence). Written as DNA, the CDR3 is TGTGCCAGTGCGGATAGACCCCGAATCACAGATACGCAGTATTTT. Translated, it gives CASADRPRITDTQYF.

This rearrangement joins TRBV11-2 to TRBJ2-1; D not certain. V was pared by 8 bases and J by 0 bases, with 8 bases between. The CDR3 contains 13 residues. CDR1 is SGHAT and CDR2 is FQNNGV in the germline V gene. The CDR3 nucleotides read TGTGCCAGCGGCCGAAACTCCTACAATGAGCAGTTCTTC. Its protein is CASGRNSYNEQFF. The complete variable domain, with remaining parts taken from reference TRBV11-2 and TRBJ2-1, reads EAGVAQSPRYKIIEKRQSVAFWCNPISGHATLYWYQQILGQGPKLLIQFQNNGVVDDSQLPKDRFSAERLKGVDSTLKIQPAKLEDSAVYLCASGRNSYNEQFFGPGTRLTVL.

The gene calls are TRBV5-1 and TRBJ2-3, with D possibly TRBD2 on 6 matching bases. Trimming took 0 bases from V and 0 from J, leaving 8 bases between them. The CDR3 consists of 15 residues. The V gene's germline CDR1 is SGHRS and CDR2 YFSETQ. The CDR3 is CASSLGGKSTDTQYF. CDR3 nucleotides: TGCGCCAGCAGCTTGGGCGGGAAGAGCACAGATACGCAGTATTTT.

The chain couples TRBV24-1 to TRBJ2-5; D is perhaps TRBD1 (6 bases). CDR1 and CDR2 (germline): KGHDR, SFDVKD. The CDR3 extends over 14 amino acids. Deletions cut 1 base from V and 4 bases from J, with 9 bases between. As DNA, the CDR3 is TGTGCCACCAGTGATTTCGGCAGGGGAGAGACCCAGTACTTC. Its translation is CATSDFGRGETQYF.

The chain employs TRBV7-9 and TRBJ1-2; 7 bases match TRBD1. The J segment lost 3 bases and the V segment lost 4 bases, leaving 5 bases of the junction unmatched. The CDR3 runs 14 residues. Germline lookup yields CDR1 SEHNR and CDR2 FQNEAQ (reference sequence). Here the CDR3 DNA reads TGTGCCAGCAGCTCGGGACAGCTTGACTATGGCTACACCTTC. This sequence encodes CASSSGQLDYGYTF.

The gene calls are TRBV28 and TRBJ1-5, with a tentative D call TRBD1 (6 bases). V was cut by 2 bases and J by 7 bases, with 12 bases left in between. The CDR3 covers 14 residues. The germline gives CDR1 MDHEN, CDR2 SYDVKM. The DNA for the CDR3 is TGTGCCAGCAGTTTACCCCAGGGGAAGCAGCCCCAGCATTTT. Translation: CASSLPQGKQPQHF. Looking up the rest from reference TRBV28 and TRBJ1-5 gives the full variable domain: DVKVTQSSRYLVKRTGEKVFLECVQDMDHENMFWYRQDPGLGLRLIYFSYDVKMKEKGDIPEGYSVSREKKERFSLILESASTNQTSMYLCASSLPQGKQPQHFGDGTRLSIL.

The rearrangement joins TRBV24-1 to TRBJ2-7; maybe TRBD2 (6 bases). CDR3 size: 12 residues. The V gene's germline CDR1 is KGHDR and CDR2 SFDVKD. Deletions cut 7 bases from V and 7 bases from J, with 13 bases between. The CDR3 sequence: CATSHGRREQYV. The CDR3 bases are TGTGCCACCAGCCACGGGAGAAGGGAGCAGTACGTC.

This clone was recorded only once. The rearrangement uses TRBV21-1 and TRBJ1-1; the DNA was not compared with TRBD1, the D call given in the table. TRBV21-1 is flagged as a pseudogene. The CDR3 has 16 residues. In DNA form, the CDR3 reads TGTGCCAGCAGCAGGAGAACACAGGGGACCTGTGCTGAAGCTTTCTTT. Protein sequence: CASSRRTQGTCAEAFF.

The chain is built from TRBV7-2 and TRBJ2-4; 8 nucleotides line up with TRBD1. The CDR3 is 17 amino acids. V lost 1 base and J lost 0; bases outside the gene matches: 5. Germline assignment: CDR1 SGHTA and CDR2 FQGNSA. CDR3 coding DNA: TGTGCCAGCAGCTTAGGAGACAGGGGTCTAGCCAAAAACATTCAGTACTTC. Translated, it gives CASSLGDRGLAKNIQYF.